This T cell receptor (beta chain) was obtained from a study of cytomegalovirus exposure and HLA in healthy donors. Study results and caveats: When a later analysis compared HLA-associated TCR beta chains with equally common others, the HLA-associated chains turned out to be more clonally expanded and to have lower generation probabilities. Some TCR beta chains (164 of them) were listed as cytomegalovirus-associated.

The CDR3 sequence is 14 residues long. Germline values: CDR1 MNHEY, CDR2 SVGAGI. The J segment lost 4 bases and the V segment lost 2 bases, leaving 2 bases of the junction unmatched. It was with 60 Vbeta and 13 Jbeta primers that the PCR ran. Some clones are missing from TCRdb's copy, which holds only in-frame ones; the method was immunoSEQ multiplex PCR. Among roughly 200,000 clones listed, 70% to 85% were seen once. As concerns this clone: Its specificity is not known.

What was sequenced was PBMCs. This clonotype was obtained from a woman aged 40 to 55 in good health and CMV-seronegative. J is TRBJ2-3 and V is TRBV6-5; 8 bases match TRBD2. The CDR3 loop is CASSYTGGPDTQYF. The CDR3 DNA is TGTGCCAGCAGTTACACGGGGGGGCCAGATACGCAGTATTTT.